This TCR beta chain was sequenced in a study of T cells in pancreatic ductal adenocarcinoma. Findings and caveats of the study: Tumor and blood clonality did not differ significantly, about 0.11 versus 0.072. Enrichment of CD45RO+ effector over naive T cells in tumors may bias clonality. The resected pancreatic cancer cohort was biased toward the minority with early-stage disease.

Clones were read by immunoSEQ multiplex PCR, and TCRdb kept only the in-frame ones, dropping some. The data contain over 7,000 clones, roughly 90% of them seen just once; the ten biggest clones take up about 3%. The V gene end was trimmed by 2 bases and the J gene end by 3 bases; junction bases not matched to a gene: 4. CDR3 length equals 14 residues. Germline values: CDR1 SGHTA, CDR2 FQGNSA. About this clone itself: Its antigen is not identified.

The selected patients with pancreatic ductal adenocarcinoma had surgery but no neoadjuvant therapy. The receptor was derived from a human donor with pancreatic ductal adenocarcinoma. The chain is built from TRBV7-2 and TRBJ2-7; 7 bases map to TRBD1. Sequencing input: PBMCs. CDR3: CASSLMRQGYEQYF. The DNA of the CDR3 is TGTGCCAGCAGCTTAATGAGACAGGGCTACGAGCAGTACTTC.